In its sample, the clone carrying this T cell receptor (beta chain) was seen once. The data were obtained in a study of blood T cell repertoires in COVID-19. Across the study: PBMCs, B-cell-depleted T cells, or T cells provided the cDNA or gDNA that made up the material.

The CDR3 runs to 14 residues. Trimming at V came to 5 bases and at J to 1 base, leaving 1 base not matched to a gene. Germline lookup yields CDR1 ENHRY and CDR2 SYGVKD. Assay used: immunoSEQ multiplex PCR; TCRdb lists only in-frame clones, some missing. Counted here are roughly 290,000 clones, around four fifths occurring once; the ten biggest clones make up around 3.9%. Sequences were obtained from peripheral blood. The TCR originated in a woman in her forties or fifties with active or convalescent COVID-19. The rearrangement links TRBV10-3 to TRBJ2-7; 11 bases are shared with TRBD2. In nucleotides, the CDR3 is TGTGCCATCAGTTTAGCGGGAGGGTCCTACGAGCAGTACTTC. This gives the protein CAISLAGGSYEQYF.